These 9 T cell receptor beta chains came from one sample sequenced in a study of beta chain features in type 1 diabetes. Overall study findings and caveats: Shortening of TCRB CDR3s, moderate but significant, appeared in all four CD4+ subsets of Type 1 diabetes patients.

The isolated RNA, all of it, was reverse transcribed, so expressed TCRB transcripts were what got sequenced. Profiling relied on immunoSEQ multiplex PCR, and the TCRdb table lists in-frame clones only, not all of them. Altogether some 240,000 clones are present, 16% being singletons, with the ten largest covering more than 0.075%. These receptors' antigens are unknown. The sample was naive CD4+ T cells from blood. All receptors derive from a man aged 25-45 years with type 1 diabetes.

This clone has just a few counts. This chain links TRBV7-8 with TRBJ2-6; D not resolved. There are 14 residues in the CDR3. The germline gives CDR1 SGHVS, CDR2 FQNEAQ. The germline V and J ends were trimmed by 5 bases and 3 bases, with 8 bases remaining between them. The CDR3 here is CASSPYNGANVLTF. Here the CDR3 DNA reads TGTGCCAGCAGCCCCTACAATGGGGCCAACGTCCTGACTTTC. The full variable domain, with the rest looked up from reference TRBV7-8 and TRBJ2-6, is GAGVSQSPRYKVAKRGQDVALRCDPISGHVSLFWYQQALGQGPEFLTYFQNEAQLDKSGLPSDRFFAERPEGSVSTLKIQRTQQEDSAVYLCASSPYNGANVLTFGAGSRLTVL.

The chain has TRBV7-2 and TRBJ2-1, with D unclear. The CDR3 contains 15 residues. Germline CDR1 reads SGHTA; CDR2 reads FQGNSA. Trimming left V 2 bases short and J 7 bases short, with 15 bases between. The CDR3 loop is CASSLRAARANEQFF. CDR3 DNA: TGTGCCAGCAGCTTAAGAGCCGCCCGCGCGAATGAGCAGTTCTTC.

The chain is built from TRBV4-1 and TRBJ2-1, with 10 nucleotides matching TRBD2. With 0 bases clipped from V and 8 bases from J, the junction kept 10 bases outside the gene matches. This CDR3 is 17 amino acids long. CDR1 is MGHRA, CDR2 YSYEKL, per germline. The DNA for the CDR3 is TGCGCCAGCAGCCAAGAGACCGGGACTAGCGAGTCGGATGAGCAGTTCTTC. Amino acids: CASSQETGTSESDEQFF.

This clone has more than one count but fewer than ten. Other DNA variants within this sample encode the same CDR3. The V call is TRBV6-6, the J call TRBJ2-5; the D is unclear. The V gene's germline CDR1 is MNHNY and CDR2 SVGAGI (reference sequence). The CDR3 runs to 12 residues. Trimming took off 5 bases at V and 4 bases at J, with 8 bases between the two ends. The CDR3 DNA follows: TGTGCCAGCAGTCCCTTGGGAGAGACCCAGTACTTC. Protein: CASSPLGETQYF.

This clone has just a few counts. The chain links TRBV5-1 to TRBJ2-2; 8 positions agree with TRBD1. The CDR3 consists of 15 residues. Germline CDR1 is SGHRS and CDR2 is YFSETQ. J was trimmed by 6 bases and V by 4 bases; bases with no gene match: 8. The DNA for the CDR3 is TGCGCCAGCAGCGAGAACCTACAGGGGGCCGGGGAGCTGTTTTTT. Encoded protein: CASSENLQGAGELFF.

The V call is TRBV7-2, the J call TRBJ2-1; no clear D. Deletions cut 1 base from V and 4 bases from J, with 8 bases between. CDR1 and CDR2 (germline): SGHTA, FQGNSA. CDR3 length equals 14 residues. CDR3 protein: CASSLGGTYNEQFF. CDR3 bases: TGTGCCAGCAGCTTAGGGGGAACTTACAATGAGCAGTTCTTC.

J is TRBJ1-2 and V is TRBV4-3; D not resolved. The CDR3 length is 12 residues. V gave up 3 bases and J gave up 8 bases, with 10 bases separating them. Germline V gene data show CDR1 as LGHNA and CDR2 as YSLEER. The CDR3: CASSHQHRGYTF. The CDR3, as DNA: TGCGCCAGCAGCCATCAGCACCGGGGCTACACCTTC.

This rearrangement joins TRBV20-1 to TRBJ2-5, with a possible D match to TRBD1 (5 bases). The CDR3 is 10 amino acids. The V and J ends lost 7 bases and 9 bases respectively, with 12 bases between them. Germline-derived CDR1 and CDR2 are DFQATT and SNEGSKA (reference sequence). The CDR3 DNA is TGCAGTGTTCTTTTAGGGGCCCAGTACTTC. Its protein is CSVLLGAQYF.

Regarding this clone: The sample carries other DNA sequences with the same CDR3. The chain combines TRBV18 with TRBJ2-5, with D possibly being TRBD1 or TRBD2 (5 bases each). V was pared by 3 bases and J by 5 bases, with 10 bases between. There are 13 residues in the CDR3. Germline V gene sequence: CDR1 KGHSH, CDR2 LQKENI. The CDR3 DNA follows: TGTGCCAGCTCACCTCAGGGCGGGGAGACCCAGTACTTC. Encoded protein: CASSPQGGETQYF.